This T cell receptor (beta chain) is drawn from a study of blood T cell repertoires in COVID-19. TCRdb keeps only in-frame clones here, not all; method: immunoSEQ multiplex PCR. The data hold roughly 390,000 clones, with more than 75% observed a single time. This clonotype was sampled from a woman aged 25 to 39 with COVID-19, enrolled during active disease. The specimen sequenced was peripheral blood.

The CDR3 sequence: CASSGPGAEAFF. The DNA of the CDR3 is TGTGCCAGCAGTGGCCCGGGGGCTGAAGCTTTCTTT. The chain combines TRBV6-4 with TRBJ1-1; weak D call: TRBD1 (5 bases). Germline lookup yields CDR1 MRHNA and CDR2 SNTAGT. The CDR3 is made up of 12 amino acids. The V end lost 4 bases, the J end lost 6 bases, and 9 bases lay between the germline ends.